The 9 T cell receptor beta chains given below trace back to one sample, sequenced in a study of CD8+ T cells in alopecia areata. Treatment noted: oral pan-JAK inhibitor, 5-10 mg twice daily. RNA extraction was followed by reverse transcription into cDNA, which acted as the sequencing template. Profiled with immunoSEQ multiplex PCR; TCRdb holds only in-frame clones, not every one. Among about 200,000 clones listed, roughly three fifths were seen once. The input for sequencing was CD4+ T cells sorted from blood, taken around week 49, from a patient treated with tofacitinib. These receptors were taken from a human donor with alopecia areata.

V and J are TRBV18 and TRBJ1-1; D is ambiguous. Germline assignment: CDR1 KGHSH and CDR2 LQKENI. This CDR3 is 12 amino acids long. V lost 9 bases, J lost 1 base, and 9 bases lay in between. CDR3 in DNA: TGTGCCAGTTTGGACGGGAACACTGAAGCTTTCTTT. Its translation is CASLDGNTEAFF. The variable domain in full, completed from reference TRBV18 and TRBJ1-1, reads NAGVMQNPRHLVRRRGQEARLRCSPMKGHSHVYWYRQLPEEGLKFMVYLQKENIIDESGMPKERFSAEFPKEGPSILRIQQVVRGDSAAYFCASLDGNTEAFFGQGTRLTVV.

In its sample, this clone was seen once. In DNA, the CDR3 is TGTGCCAGCAGTGCCCAGGAGGGGGAACGGGTCGCTGAAGCTTTCTTT. The encoded protein is CASSAQEGERVAEAFF. This sequence joins TRBV25-1 and TRBJ1-1; D might be TRBD1 (6 bases). This CDR3 is 16 amino acids long. Trimming left V 4 bases short and J 6 bases short, with 21 bases between. Germline V CDR1 and CDR2: MGHDK, SYGVNS.

The chain links TRBV5-6 to TRBJ1-4; D may be TRBD1 (5 bases). The CDR3 contains 15 residues. Trimming stripped 4 bases from V and 5 bases from J, with 15 bases between. The germline V gene encodes CDR1 SGHDT and CDR2 YYEEEE. The CDR3 spells CASSLYGTVNEKLFF. In nucleotides, the CDR3 is TGTGCCAGCAGCCTCTACGGGACGGTCAATGAAAAACTGTTTTTT.

The genes are TRBV4-3 and TRBJ2-2; D not certain. The V end lost 0 bases, the J end lost 9 bases, and 14 bases lay between the germline ends. The CDR3 is 15 amino acids. Germline V gene lookup returns CDR1 LGHNA and CDR2 YSLEER. The CDR3 region has the DNA TGCGCCAGCAGCCAAGATCTAGAACGGATTAGGGAGCTGTTTTTT. This encodes CASSQDLERIRELFF.

This rearrangement joins TRBV11-2 to TRBJ2-1, with 9 bases that match TRBD2. The CDR3 is 17 amino acids. Germline V gives CDR1 SGHAT, CDR2 FQNNGV. Trimming took 5 bases from V and 0 from J; bases not matched to a gene: 8. The CDR3 spells CASSPPPSGASYNEQFF. The CDR3 DNA follows: TGTGCCAGCAGCCCCCCCCCTAGCGGGGCCTCCTACAATGAGCAGTTCTTC.

The V gene is TRBV29-1, the J gene TRBJ2-7, with D perhaps TRBD1 (5 bases). V was clipped by 0 bases and J by 2 bases, with 11 bases between them. Germline V CDR1 and CDR2: SQVTM, ANQGSEA. This CDR3 has 14 residues. The CDR3 is CSVEDPQGTYEQYF. The CDR3 coding sequence is TGCAGCGTTGAAGATCCGCAGGGAACCTACGAGCAGTACTTC.

J is TRBJ2-3 and V is TRBV28; D might be TRBD2 (6 bases). The V end was cut by 5 bases, the J end by 4 bases, with 22 bases between. CDR1 is MDHEN, CDR2 SYDVKM, per germline. This CDR3 has 17 amino acids. CDR3 DNA sequence: TGTGCCAGCAGTCCGGACGGGGGTAGCCGAGGAGCAGATACGCAGTATTTT. Protein: CASSPDGGSRGADTQYF. The full variable domain, with the rest looked up from reference TRBV28 and TRBJ2-3, is DVKVTQSSRYLVKRTGEKVFLECVQDMDHENMFWYRQDPGLGLRLIYFSYDVKMKEKGDIPEGYSVSREKKERFSLILESASTNQTSMYLCASSPDGGSRGADTQYFGPGTRLTVL.

CDR3: CSVASVQVGYTF. The CDR3 DNA sequence: TGCAGCGTTGCGTCCGTACAGGTTGGCTACACCTTC. The chain has TRBV29-1 and TRBJ1-2; TRBD1 is a possible D gene (5 bases). CDR1 and CDR2 from the germline V gene are SQVTM and ANQGSEA. Trimming took off 4 bases at V and 7 bases at J, with 13 bases between the two ends. This CDR3 comprises 12 residues.

The V gene is TRBV7-2, the J gene TRBJ2-5, with D possibly being TRBD1 (6 bases). There are 16 residues in the CDR3. The V and J ends lost 3 bases and 4 bases respectively, with 18 bases between them. Germline values: CDR1 SGHTA, CDR2 FQGNSA. The CDR3 reads CASSLGMTGLLETQYF. In DNA, the CDR3 is TGTGCCAGCAGCTTGGGGATGACAGGCCTACTAGAGACCCAGTACTTC.